The rows below give T cell receptor beta chains drawn from one sample of a study of T cells in Graves' hyperthyroidism and ophthalmopathy. TCRdb reanalysed the multiplex PCR reads using MiXCR and keeps one entry per CDR3 protein. Among some 500,000 distinct CDR3 sequences listed, approximately 15% were seen once. The sample comprised blood. These receptors all come from a young woman with Graves' hyperthyroidism. Each CDR3 is given with its conserved first and last residue. The D gene is left open where the match is weak. Size is omitted from some rows. Given values are once, few, many or a class for expanded clones.

d_gene,j_gene,v_gene,abundance,CDR3nt,CDR3aa
TRBD1,TRBJ2-7,TRBV20-1,few,TGCAGTGCCAACAGGGGCTCCTACGAGCAGTACTTC,CSANRGSYEQYF
-,TRBJ2-5,TRBV20-1,many,TGCAGTGCTAGTCTAGGGGAGGAGACCCAGTACTTC,CSASLGEETQYF
TRBD1,TRBJ1-1,TRBV25-1,-,TGTGCCAGCAGTGAGGGAGGGGGCATCGGTGAAGCTTTCTTT,CASSEGGGIGEAFF
-,TRBJ1-2,TRBV30,many,TGTGCCTGGAGTGTCCGGGGGAACTATGGCTACACCTTC,CAWSVRGNYGYTF
TRBD2,TRBJ2-7,TRBV11-2,many,TGTGCCAGCAGCTCTATCACCGGGACTAGCAATGCCTACGAGCAGTACTTC,CASSSITGTSNAYEQYF
TRBD1,TRBJ1-1,TRBV20-1,few,TGCAGTGCTAGCCGACAGGGCGTCACTGAAGCTTTCTTT,CSASRQGVTEAFF
TRBD2,TRBJ2-3,TRBV19,few,TGTGCCAGTAGTCGGACCGGGACTAGCGGGAGTTCGCAGTATTTT,CASSRTGTSGSSQYF
TRBD2,TRBJ2-3,TRBV10-1,many,TGCGCCAGCAGTGGGGACTACGGGGATACGCAGTATTTT,CASSGDYGDTQYF
TRBD1,TRBJ1-2,TRBV19,-,TGTGCCAGTAGTAGCCCCAGACAGGGTAACTATGGCTACACCTTC,CASSSPRQGNYGYTF
-,TRBJ1-2,TRBV27,many,TGTGCCAGCAGTCCAAAGGACAGCCTACGCTATGGCTACACCTTC,CASSPKDSLRYGYTF
-,TRBJ2-5,TRBV7-8,-,TGTGCCAGCAGCTTAGGGACGTTTAGAGATACCCAGTACTTC,CASSLGTFRDTQYF
-,TRBJ1-6,TRBV30,many,TGTGCCTGGAGGCGGGGGACCCTCCACTTT,CAWRRGTLHF
-,TRBJ2-5,TRBV7-6,many,TGTGCCAGCACCTTGGGGCAGGGGACCCCAGAGACCCAGTACTTC,CASTLGQGTPETQYF
-,TRBJ2-1,TRBV2,-,TGTGCCAGCAGTAGGTGGGCAGGTTCGGTCAATGAGCAGTTCTTC,CASSRWAGSVNEQFF
-,TRBJ1-1,TRBV5-8,many,TGTGCCAGCAGCTTGGTCTGGGGGGCGCGTACTGAAGCTTTCTTT,CASSLVWGARTEAFF
-,TRBJ2-1,TRBV15,many,TGTGCCACCATTCCTAGCGACAGCTCCTACAATGAGCAGTTCTTC,CATIPSDSSYNEQFF
-,TRBJ2-5,TRBV20-1,few,TGCAGTGCGGACGAGGGCGCAGGACTGCCGGAGACCCAGTACTTC,CSADEGAGLPETQYF
TRBD2,TRBJ2-7,TRBV6-2/TRBV6-3,many,TGTGCCAGCAGTCTTGTCCTGACTAGCGGGAGGGCCAATTCCTACGAGCAGTACTTC,CASSLVLTSGRANSYEQYF
-,TRBJ2-5,TRBV11-2,many,TGTGCCAGCAGCGCTTACCAAGAGACCCAGTACTTC,CASSAYQETQYF
TRBD2,TRBJ2-3,TRBV11-3,many,TGTGCCAGCACCTCCTGGACTAGCGGGAGTGATACGCAGTATTTT,CASTSWTSGSDTQYF
TRBD1,TRBJ1-5,TRBV6-1,many,TGTGCCAGCAGTCCGAGGGGAATAGACAGGGCTGGTCAGCCCCAGCATTTT,CASSPRGIDRAGQPQHF
TRBD1,TRBJ1-2,TRBV25-1,-,TGTGCCAGCTCCGGGACAGGGGGCTTCTATGGCTACACCTTC,CASSGTGGFYGYTF
-,TRBJ2-1,TRBV5-1,many,TGCGCCAGCGCCCAGGGGGGCGGAAACAATGAGCAGTTCTTC,CASAQGGGNNEQFF
-,TRBJ2-7,TRBV20-1,many,TGCAGTGTTGGGACCGAATATTCCTACGAGCAGTACTTC,CSVGTEYSYEQYF
-,TRBJ1-2,TRBV30,many,TGTGCCTGGAGTGACCCTCCGATCGAAGCTCAGGGCTACACCTTC,CAWSDPPIEAQGYTF
TRBD2,TRBJ2-1,TRBV20-1,many,TGCAGTGCCGGGACTAGCGGGTACTCCTACAATGAGCAGTTCTTC,CSAGTSGYSYNEQFF
-,TRBJ1-1,TRBV5-1,many,TGCGCCAGCAGCTTCGAGGGCAGTGGGCGAGCAGCTTTCTTT,CASSFEGSGRAAFF
-,TRBJ2-7,TRBV10-3,many,TGTGCCATCGGTATGGAGGGGCTCTACGAGCAGTACTTC,CAIGMEGLYEQYF
-,TRBJ1-3,TRBV11-2,many,TGTGCCAGCAGTCCTCGACAAATCTTGAGCTCTGGAAACACCATATATTTT,CASSPRQILSSGNTIYF
-,TRBJ2-3,TRBV20-1,-,TGCAGTGCCCCACGACAGGGACTGGGAGATACGCAGTATTTT,CSAPRQGLGDTQYF
-,TRBJ2-3,TRBV7-6,-,TGTGCCAGCAGCCCCATGGGTGAGCCAGCAGATACGCAGTATTTT,CASSPMGEPADTQYF
TRBD2,TRBJ2-2,TRBV7-9,-,TGTGCCAGCAGCTTAATACGGACTAGCGGGTCCACCGGGGAGCTGTTTTTT,CASSLIRTSGSTGELFF
TRBD2,TRBJ2-7,TRBV19,-,TGTGCCAGTCATCCGGGACTAGCGGCCTCCTACGAGCAGTACTTC,CASHPGLAASYEQYF
TRBD1,TRBJ2-7,TRBV9,few,TGTGCCAGCAGCGCCCGGACAGGGGTGGGGCAGCAGTACTTC,CASSARTGVGQQYF
TRBD2,TRBJ2-1,TRBV7-9,many,TGTGCCAGCAGCTCGTCCGGGAGGGCCAATTCCTACAATGAGCAGTTCTTC,CASSSSGRANSYNEQFF
-,TRBJ2-5,TRBV5-1,-,TGCGCCAGCAGCCCGTATTTAAGGATCTTGGGAGGCCAAGAGACCCAGTACTTC,CASSPYLRILGGQETQYF
TRBD1,TRBJ1-1,TRBV29-1,many,TGCAGCGTCCAAAGGACAGGGGGCGTCCGAGGGACTGAAGCTTTCTTT,CSVQRTGGVRGTEAFF
TRBD1,TRBJ1-1,TRBV3-1,many,TGTGCCAGCAGCCAAGATGGCAGGGGGCGTCTCACTGAAGCTTTCTTT,CASSQDGRGRLTEAFF
-,TRBJ2-5,TRBV24-1,-,TGTGCCACCAGTGACGAGACAGGGAGCGGGGAGACCCAGTACTTC,CATSDETGSGETQYF
TRBD2,TRBJ2-7,TRBV7-9,once,TGTGCCAGCAGCCCGATAACTAGCGGGAATTCCTACAATGAGCAGTACTTC,CASSPITSGNSYNEQYF
TRBD1,TRBJ2-1,TRBV24-1,-,TGTGCCACCAGTGACCCCCCGGGACAGGGTGTGTACAATGAGCAGTTCTTC,CATSDPPGQGVYNEQFF
-,TRBJ2-3,TRBV2,-,TGTGCCAGCAGTCTTCTAGGAGTGGGCACAGATACGCAGTATTTT,CASSLLGVGTDTQYF
-,TRBJ1-3,TRBV12-3/TRBV12-4,many,TGTGCCAGCAGTTTATATGGGTCTGGAAACACCATATATTTT,CASSLYGSGNTIYF
-,TRBJ1-1,TRBV12-3/TRBV12-4,many,TGTGCCAGCGAGGTTCTAGCTGGGATGAACACTGAAGCTTTCTTT,CASEVLAGMNTEAFF
-,TRBJ2-3,TRBV10-3,few,TGTGCCACGAAGGGGGTACGCCCCACAGATACGCAGTATTTT,CATKGVRPTDTQYF
TRBD2,TRBJ2-1,TRBV10-3,many,TGTGCCATCAGCGCAGGACTAGCGGACAATGAGCAGTTCTTC,CAISAGLADNEQFF
TRBD1,TRBJ2-3,TRBV20-1,-,TGCACCGTGACAGGGGATACAGATACGCAGTATTTT,CTVTGDTDTQYF
TRBD1,TRBJ1-6,TRBV7-6,few,TGTGCCAGCAGCACAGTGTGGACAGGGGAGTCGGATTCACCCCTCCACTTT,CASSTVWTGESDSPLHF
-,TRBJ1-2,TRBV2,-,TGTGCCAGCAGAATGAAGCAGCTATATGGCTACACCTTC,CASRMKQLYGYTF
-,TRBJ2-5,TRBV24-1,once,TGTGCCACCAGAGACTCAGGGACGGGGGAGACCCAGTACTTC,CATRDSGTGETQYF
-,TRBJ1-1,TRBV10-1,few,TGCGCCAGCATGGAACATTTGAACACTGAAGCTTTCTTT,CASMEHLNTEAFF